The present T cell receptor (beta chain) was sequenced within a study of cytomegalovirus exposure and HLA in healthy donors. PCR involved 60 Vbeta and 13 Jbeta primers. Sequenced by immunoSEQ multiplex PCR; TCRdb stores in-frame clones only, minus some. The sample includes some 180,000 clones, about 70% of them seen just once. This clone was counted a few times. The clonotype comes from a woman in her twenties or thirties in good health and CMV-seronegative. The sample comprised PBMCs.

The CDR3 sequence: CASKIQSSYNSPLHF. Here the CDR3 DNA reads TGCGCCAGCAAAATACAGAGCTCCTATAATTCACCCCTCCACTTT. The chain carries TRBV10-2 and TRBJ1-6; D remains ambiguous. Trimming removed 7 bases at V and 0 bases at J, with 10 bases between. CDR3 length equals 15 residues. The germline CDR1 and CDR2 sequences are WSHSY and SAAADI.